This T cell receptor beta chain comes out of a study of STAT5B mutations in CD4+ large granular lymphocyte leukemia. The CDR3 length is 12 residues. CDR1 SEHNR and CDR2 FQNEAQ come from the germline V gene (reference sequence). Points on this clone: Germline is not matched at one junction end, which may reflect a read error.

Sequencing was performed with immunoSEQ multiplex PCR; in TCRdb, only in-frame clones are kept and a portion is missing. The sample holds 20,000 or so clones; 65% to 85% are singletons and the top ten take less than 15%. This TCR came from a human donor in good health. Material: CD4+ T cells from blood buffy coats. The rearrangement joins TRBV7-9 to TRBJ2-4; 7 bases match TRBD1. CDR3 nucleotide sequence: TGTGCCAGCAGCAACCGACAGGGAATGACGGACTTC. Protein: CASSNRQGMTDF.